This T cell receptor (beta chain) was identified in a study of blood T cell repertoires in COVID-19 (dated by TCRdb to the early 2020s). General notes on the study: Collaborator samples came from the United States, Italy and Spain and covered acute and convalescent phases of COVID-19. Where HLA class I and class II types were available, the types were taken from metadata supplied by the sample provider, not from assay-based typing. The samples were drawn from two sources: the first 160 participants of the ongoing ImmuneRACE study, and fewer than 1,500 subjects contributed by 6 global collaborators. Nearly every sample came with metadata listing a de-identified subject ID, COVID-19 status, age in years and sex. The material from the prospective study consisted of cDNA or gDNA derived from T cells, B-cell-depleted T cells, or PBMCs. The repertoires were released in a freely available public database meant as a resource for research on the immune response to SARS-CoV-2. The dataset comprised deeply sampled blood TCRbeta repertoires from subjects exposed to, actively infected with, or recovered from COVID-19. General findings and caveats noted by the study authors: The amount of clinical and demographic metadata varied by source and participant and was provided uncurated.

CDR1 and CDR2 (SGHTA, FQGTGA) derive from the germline V gene. Clipping removes 3 bases from V and 5 bases from J, with 8 as the unmatched junction base count. The CDR3 goes from the cysteine to the phenylalanine over 15 residues. Here the CDR3 DNA is all that survives: 45 bases in frame from base 1. Regarding this clone: The clone's antigen remains unknown. Base qualities are missing; no much larger clone stands one base away.

The immunoSEQ Assay, a bias-controlled multiplex PCR, was used to amplify TCRbeta CDR3 regions from genomic DNA. In the source study's methods: The number of nucleated cells in each sample was estimated by amplification of reference gene primers within the assay. To quantify the absolute abundance of each unique TCRbeta CDR3 rearrangement, sequence reads were collapsed and filtered. For each sample, productive Simpson clonality was calculated as the square root of Simpson's diversity index over productive rearrangements. This is the immuneACCESS table as TCRdb keeps it, with only in-frame sequences that have V and J called. A part of the clones is gone; compared with another copy, unresolved V genes explain less than half, and the rest is unexplained. V, J and clone size are those of that table, while D and trimming were read from the DNA. The sample yields 250,000 or so clones; about 87% were counted once. About 5.2% of the sample is in the top ten clones.

One collaborating source in Seattle enrolled patients during active infection and followed them longitudinally through the course of disease. Collaborating institutions collected whole blood in K2EDTA tubes following their own protocols. For TCRbeta analysis, collaborators shipped samples in one of three forms: frozen whole blood, isolated PBMCs, or DNA extracted from either of those sample types. Sequenced sample: peripheral blood. This sequence uses TRBV7-3 and TRBJ2-3, with 7 bases aligning to TRBD2. The origin of this receptor is a woman in her fifties or sixties with COVID-19, enrolled during active disease. The DNA sequence is as follows: TGTGCCAGCAGCTTTGGCGGGAGTGGCGTAGATACGCAGTATTTT. Translated, it reads CASSFGGSGVDTQYF.